This T cell receptor (beta chain) was identified during a study of metastatic and nonmetastatic thyroid tumors. This clone was recorded at least ten times. Germline loops: CDR1 GTSNPN, CDR2 SVGIG (reference sequence). The CDR3 consists of 11 residues. V was cut by 1 base and J by 8 bases, with 6 bases left in between. TCRdb redid the clone calls on the PCR reads using MiXCR. The sample records roughly 23,000 clones, around 21% being singletons. Patients underwent thyroid surgery, and none had received any treatment before it. The sequenced sample was blood. The TCR originated in a male donor with papillary thyroid cancer or a benign thyroid nodule (not recorded which). Some clones in this sample may be carry-over from other donors' samples. V usage is TRBV30 and J usage is TRBJ2-1, with unresolved D. CDR3 residues: CAWSERHEQFF. For the CDR3, the DNA is TGTGCCTGGAGTGAAAGGCATGAGCAGTTCTTC.